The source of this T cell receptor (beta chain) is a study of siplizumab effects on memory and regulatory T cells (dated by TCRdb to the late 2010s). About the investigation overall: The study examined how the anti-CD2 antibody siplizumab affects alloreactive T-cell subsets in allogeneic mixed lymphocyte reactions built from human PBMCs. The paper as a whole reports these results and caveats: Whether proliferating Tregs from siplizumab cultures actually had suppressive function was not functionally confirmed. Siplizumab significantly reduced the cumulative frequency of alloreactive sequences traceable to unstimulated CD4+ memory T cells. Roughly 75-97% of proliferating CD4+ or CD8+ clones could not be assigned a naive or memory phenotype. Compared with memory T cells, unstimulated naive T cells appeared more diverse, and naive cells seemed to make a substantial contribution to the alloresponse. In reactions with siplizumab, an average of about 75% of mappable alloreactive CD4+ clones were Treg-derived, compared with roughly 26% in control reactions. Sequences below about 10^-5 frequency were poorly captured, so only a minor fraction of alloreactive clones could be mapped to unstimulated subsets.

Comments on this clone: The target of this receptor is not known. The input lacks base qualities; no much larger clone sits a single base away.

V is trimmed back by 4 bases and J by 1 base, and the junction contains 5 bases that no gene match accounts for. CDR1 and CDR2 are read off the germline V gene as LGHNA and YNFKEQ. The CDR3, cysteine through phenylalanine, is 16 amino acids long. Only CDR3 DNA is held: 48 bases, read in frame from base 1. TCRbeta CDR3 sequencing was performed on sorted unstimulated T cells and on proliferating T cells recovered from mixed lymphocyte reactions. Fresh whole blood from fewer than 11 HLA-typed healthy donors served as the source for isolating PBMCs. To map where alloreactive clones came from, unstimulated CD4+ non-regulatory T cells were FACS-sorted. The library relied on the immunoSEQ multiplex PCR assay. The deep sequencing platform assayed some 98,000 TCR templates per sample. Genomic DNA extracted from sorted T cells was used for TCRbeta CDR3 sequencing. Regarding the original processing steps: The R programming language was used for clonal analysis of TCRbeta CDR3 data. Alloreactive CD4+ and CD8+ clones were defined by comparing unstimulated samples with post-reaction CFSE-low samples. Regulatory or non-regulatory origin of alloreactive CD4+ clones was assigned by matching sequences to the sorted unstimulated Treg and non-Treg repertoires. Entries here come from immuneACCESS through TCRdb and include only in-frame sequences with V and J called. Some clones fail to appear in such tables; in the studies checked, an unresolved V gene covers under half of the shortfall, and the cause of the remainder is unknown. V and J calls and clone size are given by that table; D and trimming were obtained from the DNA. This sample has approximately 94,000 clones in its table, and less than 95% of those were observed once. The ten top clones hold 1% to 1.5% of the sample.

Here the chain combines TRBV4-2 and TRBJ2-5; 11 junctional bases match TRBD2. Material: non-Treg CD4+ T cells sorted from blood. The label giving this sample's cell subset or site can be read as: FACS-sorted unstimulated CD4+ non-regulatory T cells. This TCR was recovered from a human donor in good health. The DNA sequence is TGTGCCAGCAGCCCACGACTAGCGGGGCCCCAAGAGACCCAGTACTTC. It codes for CASSPRLAGPQETQYF.